Here is one T cell receptor (beta chain) with its context. Read data end 3 residues before the CDR3 end; the end is taken from the germline J gene. Prevalent HPV16 infections were excluded; only incident single HPV16 infections included. The CDR3 length is 18 residues. Trimming took off 1 base at V and 1 base at J, with 20 bases between the two ends. The V gene's germline CDR1 is SGDLS and CDR2 YYNGEE. TCRdb keeps only in-frame clones here, not all; method: immunoSEQ multiplex PCR. The sample has about 48,000 clones; the top ten hold around 1.5%. The data originate from a study of T cells in women clearing cervical HPV infection. Across the whole study: Case blood drawn at lesion detection; control blood after infection cleared.

The chain recombines TRBV9 with TRBJ1-1; D may be TRBD1 (5 bases). This TCR came from a woman aged 18-70 years with a cervical HPV16 infection that either progressed to CIN3+ or cleared (not recorded which). Sequencing used blood buffy coat. The chain's CDR3 is CASSVIRDSRPENTEAFF. CDR3 DNA, as far as it was read: TGTGCCAGCAGCGTAATCCGGGACTCCCGCCCGGAGAACACTGAA.